The TCR beta chain described here comes from a study of shared clonotypes between healthy human individuals. The overall study: Per-donor plates numbered three CD4 naive, three CD4 memory, two CD8 naive and one CD8 memory. The study, taken as a whole, reports: Naive subsets generally had larger estimated richness than memory subsets. For naive CD4 cells, around 5% of clonotypes were shared across a handful of donors.

CDR1 is SGHTA, CDR2 FQGNSA, per germline. This CDR3 has 12 amino acids. V was trimmed by 1 base and J by 5 bases, leaving 6 bases between them. Repertoires were generated with immunoSEQ multiplex PCR, while TCRdb's copy carries only in-frame clones and drops some. Of some 2,000,000 clones listed, 90% to 97% are singletons. Note on this clone: Its antigen is as yet unknown.

Recent vaccinations or acute infections were absent in the healthy HIV-negative adult donors. Sequenced input: naive CD4+ T cells sorted from blood. Subset here: CD45RA+ positively selected. The TCR sequence derives from a young man in good health. The chain employs TRBV7-2 and TRBJ2-7; a weak D match, TRBD2 (5 bases). The CDR3 loop is CASSLVGNEQYF. CDR3 sequence (DNA): TGTGCCAGCAGCTTAGTCGGGAACGAGCAGTACTTC. Supplemented by reference TRBV7-2 and TRBJ2-7, the full variable domain reads GAGVSQSPSNKVTEKGKDVELRCDPISGHTALYWYRQSLGQGLEFLIYFQGNSAPDKSGLPSDRFSAERTGGSVSTLTIQRTQQEDSAVYLCASSLVGNEQYFGPGTRLTVT.